These 25 T cell receptor beta chains were sequenced from one sample in a study of CD8 T cells in Susac syndrome. Random hexamers were used to reverse transcribe the RNA input (about 0.45 to 1 ug). Via MiXCR, TCRdb re-called the immunoSEQ multiplex PCR reads, giving one row per CDR3 protein. The sample holds some 200,000 distinct CDR3 sequences, almost 96% seen once. Source material: CD4+ T cells from PBMCs. These receptors all stem from a human donor with Susac syndrome.

The rearrangement joins TRBV20-1 to TRBJ2-5; TRBD1 matches 7 bases. From germline, CDR1 is DFQATT and CDR2 SNEGSKA (reference sequence). V was clipped by 4 bases and J by 4 bases; unmatched bases: 9. CDR3 length equals 14 residues. CDR3 sequence reads: CSATPDRAGETQYF. In nucleotides, the CDR3 is TGCAGTGCTACTCCCGACAGGGCGGGAGAGACCCAGTACTTC.

The chain couples TRBV5-1 to TRBJ2-5; D possibly corresponds to TRBD2 (5 bases). Germline assignment: CDR1 SGHRS and CDR2 YFSETQ. V dropped 6 bases and J dropped 1 base, with 10 bases sitting between them. CDR3 length: 13 residues. The CDR3 nucleotides read TGCGCCAGCACCCCGGGAACCCAAGAGACCCAGTACTTC. Translation: CASTPGTQETQYF.

The genes are TRBV25-1 and TRBJ2-2; TRBD1 matches at 10 bases. This CDR3 is 16 amino acids long. The germline gives CDR1 MGHDK, CDR2 SYGVNS. Trimming cost V 2 bases and J 5 bases; bases outside gene matches: 5. CDR3 sequence: CASSEAGTGVTGELFF. The CDR3 DNA reads TGTGCCAGCAGTGAAGCCGGGACAGGGGTAACCGGGGAGCTGTTTTTT. Variable domain in full (rest from reference TRBV25-1 and TRBJ2-2): EADIYQTPRYLVIGTGKKITLECSQTMGHDKMYWYQQDPGMELHLIHYSYGVNSTEKGDLSSESTVSRIRTEHFPLTLESARPSHTSQYLCASSEAGTGVTGELFFGEGSRLTVL.

The chain recombines TRBV5-1 with TRBJ2-1, with 9 bases that match TRBD1. This CDR3 comprises 15 residues. The germline gives CDR1 SGHRS, CDR2 YFSETQ. V lost 0 bases to trimming and J lost 4 bases; unmatched junction nucleotides: 2. CDR3 sequence (DNA): TGCGCCAGCAGCTTGGGGACAGGGGAGTACAATGAGCAGTTCTTC. Translated: CASSLGTGEYNEQFF.

The chain employs TRBV18 and TRBJ2-7; no reliable D call. Per the germline V gene, CDR1 is KGHSH and CDR2 is LQKENI. Trimming stripped 3 bases from V and 9 bases from J, with 18 bases between. The CDR3 is 14 amino acids. The CDR3 is CASSPYSTYDGQYF. CDR3 bases: TGTGCCAGCTCACCCTACAGTACCTACGATGGGCAGTACTTC. Together with reference TRBV18 and TRBJ2-7, the CDR3 gives the full variable domain: NAGVMQNPRHLVRRRGQEARLRCSPMKGHSHVYWYRQLPEEGLKFMVYLQKENIIDESGMPKERFSAEFPKEGPSILRIQQVVRGDSAAYFCASSPYSTYDGQYFGPGTRLTVT.

This sequence joins TRBV20-1 and TRBJ1-5; D call uncertain. V was cut by 4 bases and J by 0 bases, with 7 bases left in between. In germline, CDR1 is DFQATT, CDR2 SNEGSKA (reference sequence). The CDR3 runs 13 residues. The CDR3 nucleotides read TGCAGTGCTACGGGCTATAGCAATCAGCCCCAGCATTTT. Protein sequence: CSATGYSNQPQHF.

This chain uses TRBV3-1 with TRBJ1-2, with D uncertain. The CDR3 spans 13 residues. Germline loops: CDR1 LGHDT, CDR2 YNNKEL (reference sequence). Between the trimmed V and J ends, which lost 3 bases and 5 bases, there was a span of 10 bases. The CDR3 DNA is TGTGCCAGCAGCCATCGAGGGAGATATGGCTACACCTTC. Translated: CASSHRGRYGYTF.

V gene TRBV12-3 or TRBV12-4 combines with J gene TRBJ2-7, with D perhaps matching TRBD1 or TRBD2 (6 bases each). Trimming left V 7 bases short and J 2 bases short, with 15 bases between. The CDR3 consists of 14 residues. CDR3: CASIRGAEPYEQYF. DNA of the CDR3: TGTGCCAGCATAAGGGGGGCCGAACCCTACGAGCAGTACTTC.

The DNA of the CDR3 is TGTGCCAGCAATGGGCCAATACTAGGGGTCGGTGAGCAGTTCTTC. Translated: CASNGPILGVGEQFF. This chain connects TRBV12-3 or TRBV12-4 to TRBJ2-1; D possibly matches TRBD1 or TRBD2 (5 bases each). This CDR3 region has 15 residues. V lost 7 bases, J lost 9 bases, and 22 bases lay in between.

This rearrangement joins TRBV15 to TRBJ2-7, with D possibly being TRBD2 (7 bases). Trimming stripped 1 base from V and 4 bases from J, with 11 bases between. Germline V gene data show CDR1 as LNHNV and CDR2 as YYDKDF (reference sequence). CDR3 length: 14 residues. CDR3 region: CATSRVGGDYEQYF. Written as DNA, the CDR3 is TGTGCCACCAGCAGAGTAGGGGGGGATTACGAGCAGTACTTC.

The V and J genes are TRBV29-1 and TRBJ1-4; D is possibly TRBD1 (6 bases). V dropped 4 bases and J dropped 8 bases, with 11 bases sitting between them. CDR3 length: 12 amino acids. CDR1 is SQVTM and CDR2 is ANQGSEA in the germline V gene. CDR3 sequence reads: CSVAGVGEKLFF. The CDR3 region has the DNA TGCAGCGTTGCAGGGGTCGGCGAAAAACTGTTTTTT.

This chain uses TRBV7-9 with TRBJ1-6; tentative D call: TRBD1 (5 bases). This CDR3 has 14 residues. The germline CDR1 and CDR2 sequences are SEHNR and FQNEAQ (reference sequence). Trimming cost V 7 bases and J 10 bases, with 17 bases left between them. CDR3 coding DNA: TGTGCCAGCACCGAGTGGGAGGGGAACTCACCCCTCCACTTT. This encodes CASTEWEGNSPLHF.

The chain is built from TRBV18 and TRBJ1-6; 9 nucleotides align to TRBD1. The CDR3 sequence is 16 residues long. V gave up 3 bases and J gave up 7 bases; unmatched junction bases: 7. CDR1 and CDR2 from the germline V gene are KGHSH and LQKENI. The CDR3 spells CASSPPGQGRNSPLHF. Here the CDR3 DNA reads TGTGCCAGCTCACCGCCCGGACAGGGGCGCAATTCACCCCTCCACTTT.

The chain uses TRBV23-1 and TRBJ1-4; TRBD1 aligns across 8 bases. TRBV23-1 has ORF status, its function being uncertain. V shed 6 bases, J shed 4 bases, and the junction held 4 bases outside the gene matches. The CDR3 has 14 residues. Written as DNA, the CDR3 is TGCGCCAGCAGAAGGACAGGGCGTAATGAAAAACTGTTTTTT. It is translated as CASRRTGRNEKLFF.

This clonotype was detected only once. CDR3 sequence (DNA): TGTGCCAGTAGGTCTCTAGCGGGGGGTCAAGAGACCCAGTACTTC. Protein product: CASRSLAGGQETQYF. The chain is built from TRBV19 and TRBJ2-5; 11 nucleotides align to TRBD2. The germline V gene encodes CDR1 LNHDA and CDR2 SQIVND (reference sequence). V was pared by 6 bases and J by 2 bases, with 5 bases of the junction left unmatched. The CDR3 spans 15 residues.

This chain connects TRBV18 to TRBJ2-5; tentatively, D is TRBD1 or TRBD2 (5 bases each). The CDR3 consists of 13 residues. In germline, CDR1 is KGHSH, CDR2 LQKENI. Trimming stripped 3 bases from V and 4 bases from J, with 9 bases between. The CDR3 sequence is CASSPGARETQYF. In DNA, the CDR3 is TGTGCCAGCTCACCCGGGGCGCGAGAGACCCAGTACTTC.

The rearrangement joins TRBV7-2 to TRBJ2-5; TRBD2 matches 15 bases. The CDR3 sequence is 18 residues long. Germline trimming cut 5 bases from V and 5 bases from J; bases unmatched to any gene: 12. Germline CDR1 SGHTA, CDR2 FQGNSA. For the CDR3, the DNA is TGTGCCAGCAGCCTCACCGCAGGACTAGCGGGGGGGCGGGAGACCCAGTACTTC. Residues: CASSLTAGLAGGRETQYF. Using reference TRBV7-2 and TRBJ2-5 for the parts outside the CDR3, the full variable domain is GAGVSQSPSNKVTEKGKDVELRCDPISGHTALYWYRQSLGQGLEFLIYFQGNSAPDKSGLPSDRFSAERTGGSVSTLTIQRTQQEDSAVYLCASSLTAGLAGGRETQYFGPGTRLLVL.

This chain links TRBV12-3 or TRBV12-4 with TRBJ2-7; TRBD1 might be the D (6 bases). The CDR3 sequence is 14 residues long. The V end was cut by 3 bases, the J end by 1 base, with 10 bases between. The CDR3 reads CASSFEGHSYEQYF. DNA of the CDR3: TGTGCCAGCAGTTTCGAGGGACATTCCTACGAGCAGTACTTC.

V usage is TRBV6-5 and J usage is TRBJ1-6; no reliable D call. This CDR3 is built from 16 residues. CDR1 and CDR2 from the germline V gene are MNHEY and SVGAGI. V dropped 0 bases and J dropped 5 bases, with 11 bases sitting between them. The CDR3 sequence: CASSYSRTADNSPLHF. The CDR3 DNA sequence: TGTGCCAGCAGTTACTCGAGGACTGCCGATAATTCACCCCTCCACTTT.

This CDR3 is CASIGRVDQPQHF. CDR3 nucleotides: TGTGCCAGCATCGGGAGGGTGGATCAGCCCCAGCATTTT. The chain combines TRBV6-2 or TRBV6-3 with TRBJ1-5; D gene uncertain. CDR1 MNHEY and CDR2 SVGEGT come from the germline V gene. Between the trimmed V and J ends, which lost 7 bases and 5 bases, there was a span of 12 bases. CDR3 length: 13 residues.

The V call is TRBV4-2, the J call TRBJ1-3; 7 nucleotides agree with TRBD1. CDR1 and CDR2 (germline): LGHNA, YNFKEQ. V trimming: 5 bases; J trimming: 2 bases; junction bases outside the gene matches: 9. The CDR3 totals 16 residues. CDR3 loop: CASSARDSGAGNTIYF. CDR3 in DNA: TGTGCCAGCAGCGCCCGGGACAGCGGTGCTGGAAACACCATATATTTT.

The rearrangement uses TRBV5-1 and TRBJ1-1; no definite D call. This CDR3 has 13 residues. Trimming removed 4 bases at V and 5 bases at J, with 12 bases between. CDR1 is SGHRS, CDR2 YFSETQ, per germline. The DNA of the CDR3 is TGCGCCAGCAGCCGGCCTGCTGGGACTGAAGCTTTCTTT. This sequence encodes CASSRPAGTEAFF.

The chain combines TRBV9 with TRBJ2-7; no reliable D call. Germline V gene data show CDR1 as SGDLS and CDR2 as YYNGEE. V was shortened by 0 bases and J by 1 base, with 8 bases between the two germline ends. The CDR3 is 14 amino acids. The chain's CDR3 is CASSVAVTSYEQYF. The DNA for the CDR3 is TGTGCCAGCAGCGTAGCGGTTACTTCCTACGAGCAGTACTTC.

This clonotype appeared a single time. The rearrangement links TRBV12-3 or TRBV12-4 to TRBJ1-6; D call uncertain. The V and J ends lost 4 bases and 10 bases respectively, with 14 bases between them. The CDR3 runs to 14 residues. The CDR3 bases are TGTGCCAGCAGTTCGGGTAGGGAAGCGTCACCCCTCCACTTT. Protein: CASSSGREASPLHF.

The chain joins TRBV6-2 or TRBV6-3 to TRBJ1-5; the match to TRBD1 covers 10 bases. Germline CDR1 reads MNHEY; CDR2 reads SVGEGT. The CDR3 sequence is 15 residues long. With 6 bases clipped from V and 7 bases from J, the junction kept 9 bases outside the gene matches. The CDR3 bases are TGTGCCAGCAGGCCGACAGGGGGCGAAAGACAGCCCCAGCATTTT. Amino acid sequence: CASRPTGGERQPQHF.